Below, 5 T cell receptor beta chains from the same sample are listed, as sequenced in a study of T-cell reconstitution after alpha-beta-depleted transplantation in children. Unique molecular identifiers were used to barcode this TCRbeta library. MiXCR, run by TCRdb on the PCR reads, gives a single entry per CDR3 protein. The table includes under 450,000 distinct CDR3 sequences, roughly 15% detected once. The sequenced sample was PBMCs, obtained from the stem cell graft. The receptors shown here come from a human donor who donated a stem cell graft to a child with Fanconi anemia.

The chain joins TRBV5-1 to TRBJ2-1; 9 bases fit TRBD2. Germline assignment: CDR1 SGHRS and CDR2 YFSETQ. This CDR3 has 20 amino acids. Trimming at V came to 3 bases and at J to 0 bases, leaving 16 bases not matched to a gene. The CDR3 nucleotides are TGCGCCAGCAGCTCACCCCCGGGGAGCGGGGGGACAAGCTCCTACAATGAGCAGTTCTTC. This encodes CASSSPPGSGGTSSYNEQFF.

This clonotype was observed at least ten times. The gene calls are TRBV3-1 and TRBJ2-1; D gene unclear. This CDR3 comprises 11 residues. Germline CDR1 and CDR2: LGHDT and YNNKEL (reference sequence). Trimming left V 1 base short and J 14 bases short, with 9 bases between. CDR3 sequence (DNA): TGTGCCAGCAGCCAAGGTGGGCTGGAGTTCTTC. This translates into CASSQGGLEFF.

The rearrangement uses TRBV7-8 and TRBJ1-4; D ambiguous. The CDR3 contains 16 residues. The V end was cut by 1 base, the J end by 0 bases, with 9 bases between. Germline V gene data show CDR1 as SGHVS and CDR2 as FQNEAQ. DNA for the CDR3: TGTGCCAGCAGCTTAGGGTCCGGAGCAACTAATGAAAAACTGTTTTTT. Its protein is CASSLGSGATNEKLFF.

The V and J genes are TRBV11-2 and TRBJ2-7, with 10 bases matching TRBD2. The V and J ends lost 1 base and 5 bases, in that order; junction bases with no gene match: 2. CDR1 is SGHAT, CDR2 FQNNGV, per germline. This CDR3 region has 14 residues. DNA of the CDR3: TGTGCCAGCAGCTTAGCTAGCGGGGGCCACGAGCAGTACGTC. Amino acid sequence: CASSLASGGHEQYV.

This clonotype was counted between two and nine times. The chain recombines TRBV25-1 with TRBJ1-3; no reliable D call. Trimming stripped 3 bases from V and 4 bases from J, with 7 bases between. Germline CDR1 reads MGHDK; CDR2 reads SYGVNS. This CDR3 contains 13 residues. CDR3 sequence reads: CASSEGSGNTIYF. The CDR3 DNA sequence: TGTGCCAGCAGTGAGGGCTCAGGAAACACCATATATTTT. Full variable domain (outside the CDR3, taken from reference TRBV25-1 and TRBJ1-3): EADIYQTPRYLVIGTGKKITLECSQTMGHDKMYWYQQDPGMELHLIHYSYGVNSTEKGDLSSESTVSRIRTEHFPLTLESARPSHTSQYLCASSEGSGNTIYFGEGSWLTVV.